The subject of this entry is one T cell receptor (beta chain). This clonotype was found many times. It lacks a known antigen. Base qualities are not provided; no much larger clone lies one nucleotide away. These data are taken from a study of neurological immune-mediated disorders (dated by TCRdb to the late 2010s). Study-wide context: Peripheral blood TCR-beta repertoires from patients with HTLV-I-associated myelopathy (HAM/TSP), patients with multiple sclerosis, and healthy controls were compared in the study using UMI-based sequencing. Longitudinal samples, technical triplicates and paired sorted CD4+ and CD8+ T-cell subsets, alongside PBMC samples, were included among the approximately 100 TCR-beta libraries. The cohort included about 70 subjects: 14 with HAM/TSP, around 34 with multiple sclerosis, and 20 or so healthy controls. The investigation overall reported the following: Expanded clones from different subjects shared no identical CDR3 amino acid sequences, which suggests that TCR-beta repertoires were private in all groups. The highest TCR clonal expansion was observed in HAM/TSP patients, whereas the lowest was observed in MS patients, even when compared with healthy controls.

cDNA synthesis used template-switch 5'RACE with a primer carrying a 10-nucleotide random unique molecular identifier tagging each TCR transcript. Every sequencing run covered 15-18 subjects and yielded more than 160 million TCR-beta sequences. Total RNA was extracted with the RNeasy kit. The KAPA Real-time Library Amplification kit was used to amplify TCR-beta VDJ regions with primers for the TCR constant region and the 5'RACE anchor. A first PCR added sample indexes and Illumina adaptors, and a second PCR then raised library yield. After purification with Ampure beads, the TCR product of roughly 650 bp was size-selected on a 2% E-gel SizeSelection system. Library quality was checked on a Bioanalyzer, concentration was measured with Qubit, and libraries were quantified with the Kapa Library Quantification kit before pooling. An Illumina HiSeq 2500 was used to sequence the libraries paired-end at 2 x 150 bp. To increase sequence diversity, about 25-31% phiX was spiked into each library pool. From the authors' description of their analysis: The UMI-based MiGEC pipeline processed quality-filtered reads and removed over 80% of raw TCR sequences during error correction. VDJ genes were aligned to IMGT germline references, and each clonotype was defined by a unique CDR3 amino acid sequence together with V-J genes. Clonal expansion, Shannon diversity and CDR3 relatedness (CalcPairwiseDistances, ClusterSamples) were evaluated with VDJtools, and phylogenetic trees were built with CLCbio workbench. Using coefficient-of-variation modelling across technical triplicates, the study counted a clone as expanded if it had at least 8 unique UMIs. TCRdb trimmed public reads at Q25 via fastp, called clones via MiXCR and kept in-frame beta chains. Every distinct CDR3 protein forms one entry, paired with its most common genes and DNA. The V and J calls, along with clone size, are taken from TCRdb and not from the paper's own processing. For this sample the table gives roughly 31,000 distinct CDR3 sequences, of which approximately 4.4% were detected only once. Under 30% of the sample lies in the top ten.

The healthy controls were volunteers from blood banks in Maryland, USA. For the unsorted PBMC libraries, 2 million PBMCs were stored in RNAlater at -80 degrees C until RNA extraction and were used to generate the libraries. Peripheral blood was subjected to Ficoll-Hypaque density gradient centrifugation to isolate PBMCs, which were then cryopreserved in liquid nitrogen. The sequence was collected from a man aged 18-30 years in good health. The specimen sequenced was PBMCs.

The CDR3 is CASSTLAGGWNEQFF. The DNA reads TGTGCCAGCAGCACCTTAGCGGGGGGCTGGAATGAGCAGTTCTTC. The V and J segments used are TRBV7-9 and TRBJ2-1; 10 junctional bases match TRBD2. Its CDR3 holds 15 amino acids, cysteine through phenylalanine. Solely the CDR3 DNA is kept, with 45 bases framed from the first base. The germline V gene (reference sequence) specifies SEHNR as CDR1 and FQNEAQ as CDR2. V is trimmed back by 5 bases and J by 7 bases, and the junction contains 8 bases that no gene match accounts for.